The rows below give T cell receptor beta chains drawn from one sample of a study of blood T cell repertoires in COVID-19. Clones were sequenced by immunoSEQ multiplex PCR, and TCRdb holds only the in-frame ones, with some missing. The profile shows about 120,000 clones, roughly nine tenths of them singletons. Material: peripheral blood. These TCRs come from a man between 65 and 80 years old who had recovered from COVID-19. CDR3s include the opening cysteine and the closing phenylalanine or tryptophan. The D gene is left open where the match is weak. Part of the rows lack a size; the others show once, few, many or a class for expanded clones.

TRBJ2-5	TRBV27	TRBD2	-	CASSSRGGETQYF	TGTGCCAGCAGTTCCCGGGGGGGGGAGACCCAGTACTTC
TRBJ2-1	TRBV19	TRBD2	-	CASREPGLANNEQFF	TGTGCCAGTAGGGAACCGGGACTAGCCAACAATGAGCAGTTCTTC
TRBJ1-6	TRBV6-1	-	-	CASSESATVRSPLHF	TGTGCCAGCAGTGAATCCGCAACTGTGAGGTCACCCCTCCACTTT
TRBJ1-1	TRBV5-1	TRBD1	-	CASSSEGTGSYTEAFF	TGCGCCAGTAGCTCGGAGGGGACAGGATCCTACACTGAAGCTTTCTTT
TRBJ2-2	TRBV5-8	-	-	CASSRAGYDSGELFF	TGTGCCAGCAGCCGTGCAGGGTATGACTCCGGGGAGCTGTTTTTT
TRBJ1-2	TRBV6-1	TRBD1	-	CASSEVQGQGFYYGYTF	TGTGCCAGCAGTGAGGTTCAAGGACAGGGGTTTTACTATGGCTACACCTTC
TRBJ2-7	TRBV4-2	TRBD1	-	CASSQAGRGRNEQYF	TGTGCCAGCAGCCAAGCAGGCAGGGGGCGAAACGAGCAGTACTTC
TRBJ1-4	TRBV28	-	-	CASSPPRGVYNEKLFF	TGTGCCAGCAGTCCCCCCCGGGGGGTCTATAATGAAAAACTGTTTTTT
TRBJ1-4	TRBV5-4	-	once	CASSADRLNEKLFF	TGTGCCAGCAGCGCAGACAGACTGAATGAAAAACTGTTTTTT
TRBJ2-7	TRBV20-1	-	-	CSARLAYEQYF	TGCAGTGCTAGATTAGCATACGAGCAGTACTTC
TRBJ1-5	TRBV6-1	TRBD1	-	CAAVQGVNQPQHF	TGTGCCGCCGTTCAGGGGGTTAATCAGCCCCAGCATTTT
TRBJ2-1	TRBV5-1	TRBD1	once	CASSPSGGPYNEQFF	TGCGCCAGCAGCCCCTCAGGGGGCCCCTACAATGAGCAGTTCTTC
TRBJ2-4	TRBV27	-	-	CASRSTGWANIQYF	TGTGCCAGCAGGTCTACAGGGTGGGCAAACATTCAGTACTTC
TRBJ1-2	TRBV4-1	-	-	CASSQEGHRPHGYTF	TGCGCCAGCAGCCAAGAAGGGCACAGGCCGCACGGCTACACCTTC
TRBJ1-1	TRBV6-6	-	few	CASNIQMNTEAFF	TGTGCCAGCAATATACAGATGAACACTGAAGCTTTCTTT
TRBJ2-7	TRBV18	TRBD2	-	CASSPGSLSGAGEQYF	TGTGCCAGCTCACCAGGCAGCCTCAGCGGGGCCGGGGAGCAGTACTTC
TRBJ1-1	TRBV7-8	-	-	CASSLTVGNTEAFF	TGTGCCAGCAGCCTGACAGTTGGGAACACTGAAGCTTTCTTT
TRBJ2-3	TRBV11-1	-	-	CASSPGGGDTQYF	TGTGCCAGCAGTCCCGGGGGAGGAGATACGCAGTATTTT
TRBJ1-1	TRBV28	TRBD1	few	CASSFEGAGTEAFF	TGTGCCAGCAGTTTTGAGGGGGCGGGAACTGAAGCTTTCTTT
TRBJ2-1	TRBV7-9	-	-	CASSARRVASEQFF	TGTGCCAGCAGCGCCCGCCGAGTCGCTAGTGAGCAGTTCTTC
TRBJ2-1	TRBV4-3	-	-	CASSQQGQDNEQFF	TGCGCCAGCAGCCAGCAGGGACAAGACAATGAGCAGTTCTTC
TRBJ2-5	TRBV28	TRBD1	-	CASSFSTGSSETQYF	TGTGCCAGCAGTTTTTCGACAGGGAGTAGTGAGACCCAGTACTTC
TRBJ2-7	TRBV7-2	TRBD2	-	CASSLKASGSPIEQYF	TGTGCCAGCAGCTTAAAAGCTAGCGGGAGTCCCATCGAGCAGTACTTC
TRBJ2-1	TRBV2	TRBD1	-	CASRDRGPEQFF	TGTGCCAGCCGGGACAGGGGGCCTGAGCAGTTCTTC
TRBJ1-2	TRBV27	TRBD1	-	CASSLGTGNYGYTF	TGTGCCAGCAGTTTGGGGACAGGGAACTATGGCTACACCTTC
TRBJ2-1	TRBV9	TRBD2	-	CASSPRAGGPGNEQFF	TGTGCCAGCAGCCCGCGAGCGGGAGGGCCAGGGAATGAGCAGTTCTTC
TRBJ2-1	TRBV11-2	-	-	CASSFRQGNNEQFF	TGTGCCAGCAGCTTCCGTCAGGGAAACAATGAGCAGTTCTTC
TRBJ1-1	TRBV5-8	-	-	CASNPRVNTEAFF	TGTGCCAGCAACCCACGGGTTAACACTGAAGCTTTCTTT
TRBJ2-1	TRBV5-6	TRBD1	-	CASSFIRTGGLYEQFF	TGTGCCAGCAGCTTTATCAGGACAGGGGGTTTATATGAGCAGTTCTTC
TRBJ2-1	TRBV3-1/TRBV3-2	TRBD2	once	CASSQDPGGHDNEQFF	TGTGCCAGCAGCCAAGATCCGGGGGGGCACGACAATGAGCAGTTCTTC
TRBJ2-1	TRBV5-4	-	-	CASSLVVNEQFF	TGTGCCAGCAGCTTGGTAGTAAATGAGCAGTTCTTC
TRBJ2-3	TRBV4-2	-	once	CASSRRGFEGGTDTQYF	TGTGCCAGCAGCCGAAGGGGTTTTGAGGGGGGCACAGATACGCAGTATTTT
TRBJ1-1	TRBV7-8	-	-	CASSLGGARYTEAFF	TGTGCCAGCAGCTTAGGCGGGGCTCGGTACACTGAAGCTTTCTTT
TRBJ1-2	TRBV7-8	-	-	CASSPRETYDGYTF	TGTGCCAGCAGCCCTAGAGAAACGTACGATGGCTACACCTTC
TRBJ2-1	TRBV19	-	-	CASSIGQYNEQFF	TGTGCCAGTAGTATAGGACAGTACAATGAGCAGTTCTTC
TRBJ2-3	TRBV10-1	-	-	CASSEQGTDTQYF	TGCGCCAGCAGTGAACAGGGCACAGATACGCAGTATTTT
TRBJ1-2	TRBV5-4	TRBD1	once	CASSDVTTGELLNTF	TGTGCCAGCAGCGACGTTACGACAGGGGAGTTATTGAACACCTTC
TRBJ2-2	TRBV9	-	-	CASGSPNTGELFF	TGTGCCAGCGGGAGTCCGAACACCGGGGAGCTGTTTTTT
TRBJ2-4	TRBV4-1	-	once	CASSPRALAKNIQYF	TGCGCCAGCAGCCCACGCGCGCTAGCCAAAAACATTCAGTACTTC
TRBJ2-1	TRBV11-1	TRBD2	-	CASSRSGREYNEQFF	TGTGCCAGCAGCCGTAGCGGGAGAGAATACAATGAGCAGTTCTTC
TRBJ2-1	TRBV13	TRBD2	-	CASSPGTSYGNEQFF	TGTGCCAGCAGCCCAGGGACTAGTTACGGTAATGAGCAGTTCTTC
TRBJ1-1	TRBV30	-	-	CAWRTQGNTEAFF	TGTGCCTGGAGGACCCAGGGGAACACTGAAGCTTTCTTT
TRBJ2-7	TRBV3-1/TRBV3-2	-	-	CASSYYPTAGSYEQYF	TGTGCCAGCAGCTACTATCCCACGGCGGGGTCCTACGAGCAGTACTTC
TRBJ1-4	TRBV5-1	-	-	CASSLASGGDEKLFF	TGCGCCAGCAGCTTGGCCAGTGGAGGGGACGAAAAACTGTTTTTT
TRBJ2-3	TRBV5-1	TRBD2	-	CASSSSGSEDTQYF	TGCGCCAGCAGCTCTAGCGGGAGTGAAGATACGCAGTATTTT
TRBJ2-2	TRBV5-4	-	-	CASSLQAPGELFF	TGTGCCAGCAGCCTCCAAGCCCCCGGGGAGCTGTTTTTT
TRBJ1-2	TRBV10-3	-	-	CAISENRDGYTF	TGTGCCATCAGTGAGAACAGGGACGGCTACACCTTC
TRBJ2-7	TRBV5-4	-	-	CASSLGAGNSYEQYF	TGTGCCAGCAGCCTGGGGGCAGGCAATTCCTACGAGCAGTACTTC
TRBJ1-3	TRBV28	-	-	CASSLPLSGNTIYF	TGTGCCAGCAGTTTACCCCTATCGGGAAACACCATATATTTT
TRBJ2-1	TRBV12-3/TRBV12-4	-	-	CASSLQTLGEQFF	TGTGCCAGCAGTCTCCAGACTCTCGGGGAGCAGTTCTTC
TRBJ1-1	TRBV2	-	-	CASSDGGVPEAFF	TGTGCCAGCAGTGATGGGGGGGTACCTGAAGCTTTCTTT
TRBJ1-6	TRBV4-2	TRBD1	-	CASSRTGTGFSPLHF	TGTGCCAGCAGCCGAACCGGGACAGGGTTCTCACCCCTCCACTTT
TRBJ1-3	TRBV7-8	-	-	CASSLGSRGRAGNTIYF	TGTGCCAGCAGCTTAGGGAGTAGGGGCAGGGCTGGAAACACCATATATTTT
TRBJ2-1	TRBV27	TRBD2	once	CASSLILTSGRSISEQFF	TGTGCCAGCAGTTTAATACTTACTAGCGGGAGAAGTATAAGTGAGCAGTTCTTC
TRBJ2-7	TRBV6-2/TRBV6-3	TRBD2	-	CASSYSKTSGSYEQYF	TGTGCCAGCAGTTACTCAAAGACTAGCGGGAGCTACGAGCAGTACTTC